These T cell receptor beta chains were read from a single sample in a study of identifying expanded T cells in peripheral blood. Produced via immunoSEQ multiplex PCR; TCRdb's table is partial and in-frame only. The sample records 130,000 or so clones, about four fifths being singletons. Input material: blood. The receptors derive from a person between 18 and 75 years old in good health. The CDR3 runs from the conserved cysteine through the conserved F or W. Each record gives: CDR3 protein, CDR3 DNA, clone size, V gene, J gene, D gene. A D gene is named only where the DNA matches it firmly. The size field is filled for only some rows; it gives once, few, many or a size class.

CASSPRSGETQYF,TGCGCCAGCAGCCCGCGGTCGGGGGAGACCCAGTACTTC,.,TRBV4-1,TRBJ2-5,.
CASSQAGGQRLVEQYF,TGTGCCAGCAGTCAAGCGGGGGGGCAAAGGTTGGTCGAGCAGTACTTC,once,TRBV27,TRBJ2-7,TRBD2
CSAFEADTQYF,TGCAGTGCGTTTGAGGCGGATACGCAGTATTTT,.,TRBV20-1,TRBJ2-3,.
CASRRGRGANEKLFF,TGTGCCAGCAGGCGGGGACGAGGAGCTAATGAAAAACTGTTTTTT,.,TRBV6-1,TRBJ1-4,.
CASSSPGQGGGYTF,TGTGCCAGCAGCTCTCCGGGACAGGGGGGAGGCTACACCTTC,.,TRBV7-9,TRBJ1-2,TRBD1
CASSVGMNTEAFF,TGTGCCAGCAGCGTAGGGATGAACACTGAAGCTTTCTTT,.,TRBV9,TRBJ1-1,.
CASSLGRGGEAFF,TGTGCCAGCAGCTTAGGGCGGGGGGGTGAAGCTTTCTTT,.,TRBV7-2,TRBJ1-1,.
CASSFSGLAGVETQYF,TGCGCCAGCAGCTTCTCTGGACTAGCGGGGGTGGAGACCCAGTACTTC,.,TRBV5-1,TRBJ2-5,TRBD2
CASGGVTDYGYTF,TGTGCCAGCGGTGGAGTTACAGACTATGGCTACACCTTC,.,TRBV6-1,TRBJ1-2,.
CASSDKRVGGLGTSPLHF,TGTGCCAGCAGCGATAAACGGGTGGGAGGGTTAGGTACTTCACCCCTCCACTTT,.,TRBV5-6,TRBJ1-6,.
CASSLAWGRPSSYEQYF,TGTGCCAGCAGCTTAGCTTGGGGACGTCCGAGCTCCTACGAGCAGTACTTC,once,TRBV11-2,TRBJ2-7,.
CASGLTQPQHF,TGTGCCAGCGGACTAACTCAGCCCCAGCATTTT,.,TRBV6-6,TRBJ1-5,.
CASSLDRTYEQYF,TGTGCCAGCAGCTTAGACAGGACCTACGAGCAGTACTTC,.,TRBV7-7,TRBJ2-7,.
CASSMDRVHEQYF,TGCGCCAGCAGCATGGACAGGGTCCACGAGCAGTACTTC,.,TRBV5-1,TRBJ2-7,TRBD1
CASSLMDRGGYEQYF,TGTGCCAGCAGCTTAATGGACAGGGGGGGATACGAGCAGTACTTC,few,TRBV7-9,TRBJ2-7,TRBD1
CASSEIRVMKAKNIQYF,TGTGCCAGCAGTGAGATCAGGGTGATGAAGGCCAAAAACATTCAGTACTTC,.,TRBV5-6,TRBJ2-4,.
CASSRWESVNEQFF,TGTGCCAGCAGTAGATGGGAATCAGTCAATGAGCAGTTCTTC,.,TRBV28,TRBJ2-1,.
CASSPSAGGGSYNEQFF,TGTGCCAGCTCACCATCTGCAGGGGGCGGTTCCTACAATGAGCAGTTCTTC,.,TRBV18,TRBJ2-1,TRBD1
CATSTEDSYNSPLHF,TGTGCCACTTCGACAGAAGACTCCTATAATTCACCCCTCCACTTT,few,TRBV19,TRBJ1-6,.
CASSNRGKTEAFF,TGTGCCAGCAGTAATCGAGGGAAAACTGAAGCTTTCTTT,.,TRBV6-5,TRBJ1-1,.
CASSGQTVVREQFF,TGTGCCAGCAGTGGACAAACGGTGGTCAGGGAGCAGTTCTTC,.,TRBV2,TRBJ2-1,.
CASKRARLDQPQHF,TGTGCCAGTAAGAGGGCCAGGCTCGATCAGCCCCAGCATTTT,few,TRBV19,TRBJ1-5,.
CASRREGQGSYNSPLHF,TGTGCCAGCAGGAGGGAGGGTCAAGGCTCCTATAATTCACCCCTCCACTTT,many,TRBV6-7,TRBJ1-6,.
CASDTGTGRNQPQHF,TGTGCCAGTGACACCGGGACAGGGAGGAATCAGCCCCAGCATTTT,.,TRBV19,TRBJ1-5,TRBD1
CASSLGQPLGEAFF,TGCGCCAGCAGCTTGGGACAGCCTCTGGGTGAAGCTTTCTTT,.,TRBV5-1,TRBJ1-1,.
CSVVHGDQGYTF,TGCAGCGTTGTACATGGGGATCAGGGCTACACCTTC,once,TRBV29-1,TRBJ1-2,.
CAWSVRLNTEAFF,TGTGCCTGGAGTGTTCGATTGAACACTGAAGCTTTCTTT,.,TRBV30,TRBJ1-1,.
CASSWGGNTEAFF,TGTGCCAGCAGCTGGGGGGGGAACACTGAAGCTTTCTTT,.,TRBV11-2,TRBJ1-1,.
CASSPTSGLGYSYEQYF,TGTGCCAGCAGCCCAACCTCGGGCCTCGGATACTCCTACGAGCAGTACTTC,.,TRBV7-8,TRBJ2-7,.
CASSPPGYGWGGFADTQYF,TGTGCCAGCAGCCCACCCGGTTACGGCTGGGGGGGTTTCGCAGATACGCAGTATTTT,.,TRBV11-3,TRBJ2-3,TRBD2
CASSGRLGSTDTQYF,TGTGCCAGCAGCGGCCGTCTCGGGTCTACAGATACGCAGTATTTT,.,TRBV5-4,TRBJ2-3,.
CASSFPGVQETQYF,TGTGCCAGCAGCTTCCCTGGGGTGCAAGAGACCCAGTACTTC,.,TRBV7-9,TRBJ2-5,.
CASSHRSGYGYTF,TGCGCCAGCAGCCACCGTTCGGGGTATGGCTACACCTTC,few,TRBV4-1,TRBJ1-2,.
CASSLATSGNTIYF,TGTGCCAGCTCACTGGCGACCTCTGGAAACACCATATATTTT,.,TRBV18,TRBJ1-3,.
CASSAPSGAYEQYF,TGTGCCAGCAGTGCCCCTAGCGGGGCCTACGAGCAGTACTTC,.,TRBV2,TRBJ2-7,TRBD2
CASSQVGGWTNYGYTF,TGCGCCAGCAGCCAAGTGGGGGGCTGGACTAACTATGGCTACACCTTC,.,TRBV4-3,TRBJ1-2,.
CASSLEALGSAAFF,TGTGCCAGCAGCTTGGAGGCGTTGGGCTCTGCAGCTTTCTTT,.,TRBV5-4,TRBJ1-1,.
CASSVEGVREQFF,TGTGCCAGCAGTGTAGAGGGTGTAAGAGAGCAGTTCTTC,.,TRBV6-1,TRBJ2-1,.
CASSEPGAPTNTGELFF,TGTGCCAGCAGTGAGCCCGGGGCGCCTACGAACACCGGGGAGCTGTTTTTT,once,TRBV6-1,TRBJ2-2,.
CAWARLDGNTEAFF,TGTGCCTGGGCTAGGTTGGACGGGAACACTGAAGCTTTCTTT,.,TRBV30,TRBJ1-1,.
CASSLYTQQGAGVAFF,TGTGCCAGCAGCTTATATACTCAACAGGGTGCCGGAGTGGCTTTCTTT,.,TRBV7-2,TRBJ1-1,.
CATSRDIPTDNTEAFF,TGTGCCACCAGCAGAGATATCCCGACAGACAACACTGAAGCTTTCTTT,.,TRBV15,TRBJ1-1,.
CAWRGDSEYSPLHF,TGTGCCTGGAGGGGGGACAGCGAGTATTCACCCCTCCACTTT,.,TRBV30,TRBJ1-6,TRBD1
CASSLTFLTEAFF,TGTGCCAGCTCCCTAACGTTCCTCACTGAAGCTTTCTTT,.,TRBV7-2,TRBJ1-1,.
CASRAGGDGETQYF,TGCGCCAGCAGGGCAGGGGGTGACGGAGAGACCCAGTACTTC,.,TRBV23-1,TRBJ2-5,TRBD1
CASSEPQGSRAGGYTF,TGTGCCAGCAGTGAGCCCCAGGGTTCGCGGGCGGGGGGCTACACCTTC,once,TRBV6-1,TRBJ1-2,.
CASTELSGRSQPQHF,TGTGCCAGTACCGAACTATCGGGACGGAGTCAGCCCCAGCATTTT,.,TRBV19,TRBJ1-5,.
CASSQGHPYNSPLHF,TGTGCCAGCAGTCAAGGACACCCTTATAATTCACCCCTCCACTTT,.,TRBV6-1,TRBJ1-6,.
CASSLTGTGVTEAFF,TGTGCCAGCAGCTTAACCGGGACAGGGGTCACTGAAGCTTTCTTT,.,TRBV7-2,TRBJ1-1,TRBD1
CAIRNLGGARDEQYF,TGTGCCATCAGGAACCTAGGAGGGGCGAGAGACGAGCAGTACTTC,few,TRBV10-3,TRBJ2-7,.
CASSPRDRAWGNYGYTF,TGTGCCAGCAGCCCGCGGGACAGGGCTTGGGGTAACTATGGCTACACCTTC,.,TRBV11-3,TRBJ1-2,TRBD1
CAHAGSGGYEQFF,TGTGCCCACGCGGGGTCAGGGGGCTATGAGCAGTTCTTC,few,TRBV30,TRBJ2-1,TRBD1
CASSIDRVSGNTIYF,TGCGCCAGCAGCATCGACAGGGTCTCTGGAAACACCATATATTTT,.,TRBV5-1,TRBJ1-3,TRBD1